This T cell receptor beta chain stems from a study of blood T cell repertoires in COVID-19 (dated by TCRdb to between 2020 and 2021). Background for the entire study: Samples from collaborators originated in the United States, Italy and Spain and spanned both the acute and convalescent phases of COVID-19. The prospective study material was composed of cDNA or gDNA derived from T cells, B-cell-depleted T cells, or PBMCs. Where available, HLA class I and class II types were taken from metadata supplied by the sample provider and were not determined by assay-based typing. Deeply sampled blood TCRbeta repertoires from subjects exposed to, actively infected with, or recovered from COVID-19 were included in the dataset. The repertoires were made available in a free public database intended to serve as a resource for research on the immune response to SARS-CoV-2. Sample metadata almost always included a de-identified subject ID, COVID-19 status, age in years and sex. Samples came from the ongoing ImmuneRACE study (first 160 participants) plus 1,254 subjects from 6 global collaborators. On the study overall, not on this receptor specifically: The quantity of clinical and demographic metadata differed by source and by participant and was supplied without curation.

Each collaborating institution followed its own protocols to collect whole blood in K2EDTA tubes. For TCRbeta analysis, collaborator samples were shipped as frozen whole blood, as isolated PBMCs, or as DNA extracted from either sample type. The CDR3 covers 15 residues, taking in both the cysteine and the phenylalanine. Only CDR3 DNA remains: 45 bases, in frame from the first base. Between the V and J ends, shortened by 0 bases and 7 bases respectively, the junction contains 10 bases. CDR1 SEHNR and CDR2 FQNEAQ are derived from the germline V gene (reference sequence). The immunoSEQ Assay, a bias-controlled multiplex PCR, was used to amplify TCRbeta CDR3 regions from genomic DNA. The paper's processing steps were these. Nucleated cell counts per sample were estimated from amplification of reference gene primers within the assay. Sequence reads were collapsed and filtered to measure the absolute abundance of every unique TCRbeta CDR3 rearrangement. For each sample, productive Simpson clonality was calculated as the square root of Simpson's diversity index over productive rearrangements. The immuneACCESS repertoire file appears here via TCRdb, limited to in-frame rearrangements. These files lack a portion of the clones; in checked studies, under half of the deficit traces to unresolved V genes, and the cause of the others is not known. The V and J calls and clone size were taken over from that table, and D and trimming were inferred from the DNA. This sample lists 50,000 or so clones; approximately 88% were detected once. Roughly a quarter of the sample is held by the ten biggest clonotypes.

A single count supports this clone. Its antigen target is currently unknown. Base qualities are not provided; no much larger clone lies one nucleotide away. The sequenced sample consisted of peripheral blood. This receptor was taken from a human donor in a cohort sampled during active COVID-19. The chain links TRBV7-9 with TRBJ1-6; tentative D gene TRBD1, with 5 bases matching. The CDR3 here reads CASSLAGQGNSPLHF. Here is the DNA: TGTGCCAGCAGCTTAGCTGGGCAGGGAAATTCACCCCTCCACTTT.